Here is one T cell receptor (beta chain) with its context. The antigen is unknown. The source of the sample is a study of CD8+ T cells in alopecia areata. The CDR3 runs 13 residues. V was cut by 0 bases and J by 4 bases, with 6 bases left in between. The germline gives CDR1 MGHRA, CDR2 YSYEKL. Stated treatment: oral pan-JAK inhibitor, 5-10 mg twice daily. Sequencing used cDNA as its template, made by extracting RNA and reverse transcribing it. The table came from immunoSEQ multiplex PCR; TCRdb's copy has only in-frame clones and leaves some out. The sample consists of about 210,000 clones, 50% to 75% of them appearing once. Study-wide results and caveats: Many expanded lesional clones remained in scalp and blood on tofacitinib.

This TCR was recovered from a human donor with alopecia areata. The chain carries TRBV4-1 and TRBJ1-2; unclear D gene. Sequenced material: CD4+ T cells sorted from blood, taken at week 4, from a patient treated with tofacitinib. CDR3 sequence reads: CASSQDVLYGYTF. The CDR3 nucleotides are TGCGCCAGCAGCCAAGACGTCCTCTATGGCTACACCTTC.